This is a list of T cell receptor beta chains from one sample in a study of blood T cells in healthy people across ages. TCRdb fed the 5' RACE reads into MiXCR, producing one record per CDR3 protein. The data show 2 million or so distinct CDR3 sequences, around 50% seen once. Sequencing was performed on blood. All receptors derive from a woman aged 40 to 50 in good health. Both conserved end residues are part of each CDR3. A D gene is named only where the DNA matches it firmly. Clone size is given for some rows only: seen once, a few or many times, or a class if the clone is expanded.

TGTGCCAGCAGCAAAAACCGGGGGGCGATCGAGAACGCTGAGCAGTTCTTC	CASSKNRGAIENAEQFF	TRBJ2-1	NA	NA	TRBV4-2
TGTGCCACCAGTGACTCTAGACAGGGATCTCTGTTAGAGACCCAGTACTTC	CATSDSRQGSLLETQYF	TRBJ2-5	TRBD1	NA	TRBV24-1
TGCAGTGCGAACGCCGGGACAGGGGTCTCCGAGCAGTACTTC	CSANAGTGVSEQYF	TRBJ2-7	TRBD1	NA	TRBV20-1
TGTGCCAGCAGTTACGGGCAAAGGATGGAGGGGGGCTACACCTTC	CASSYGQRMEGGYTF	TRBJ1-2	NA	NA	TRBV6-5
TGTGCCAGCAGCTTAGCTAAACAACTCGGGACATCTAAAGAGACCCAGTACTTC	CASSLAKQLGTSKETQYF	TRBJ2-5	NA	NA	TRBV11-2
TGTGCCACCAGTGATGAAGCAACTGGGGCCAACGTCCTGACTTTC	CATSDEATGANVLTF	TRBJ2-6	NA	once	TRBV24-1
TGTGCCATCAACGCGGCTAGCACAGATACGCAGTATTTT	CAINAASTDTQYF	TRBJ2-3	NA	NA	TRBV10-3
TGCGCCAGCAGCTGGGGCGACAGGGGTTCCCACGAGCAGTACTTC	CASSWGDRGSHEQYF	TRBJ2-7	TRBD1	NA	TRBV5-1
TGTGCCAGCAGCCAAGTGACAGCGGGGGGCTACGAGCAGTACTTC	CASSQVTAGGYEQYF	TRBJ2-7	TRBD2	few	TRBV4-2
TGTGCCAGCAGCCCGATTGGGACACACGACACAGATACGCAGTATTTT	CASSPIGTHDTDTQYF	TRBJ2-3	NA	NA	TRBV7-9
TGCGCCAGCAGCGCCGATATCTTTGAGACCCAGTACTTC	CASSADIFETQYF	TRBJ2-5	NA	NA	TRBV5-1
TGTGCCAGCAGCTTGTCGGCGGAATCGAACACTGAAGCTTTCTTT	CASSLSAESNTEAFF	TRBJ1-1	NA	NA	TRBV7-3
TGTGCCAGCCGAATGACCTATAATTCACCCCTCCACTTT	CASRMTYNSPLHF	TRBJ1-6	NA	once	TRBV12-3/TRBV12-4
TGTGCCAGCAGTTTCCCTGGACTAGCGGGGGTGATAAGCTCCTACAATGAGCAGTTCTTC	CASSFPGLAGVISSYNEQFF	TRBJ2-1	TRBD2	few	TRBV6-2/TRBV6-3
TGTGCCAGCAGTCCAGGGGGCAGGGTCACAGACATTCAGTACTTC	CASSPGGRVTDIQYF	TRBJ2-4	TRBD1	few	TRBV27
TGTGCCAGCAGCCAAGATTCAGGGATCATGGGCGAGCAGTACTTC	CASSQDSGIMGEQYF	TRBJ2-7	NA	NA	TRBV3-1
TGTGCCAGCGCTAGCGGGTCTGAAGATACGCAGTATTTT	CASASGSEDTQYF	TRBJ2-3	TRBD2	NA	TRBV6-6
TGTGCCAGCAGTACCGGGATTTTCTACGAGCAGTACTTC	CASSTGIFYEQYF	TRBJ2-7	NA	NA	TRBV28
TGTGCCAGCAGCGGACAGATCCAGCCCCAGCATTTT	CASSGQIQPQHF	TRBJ1-5	NA	NA	TRBV5-8
TGTGCCAGCAGCTTAGTAGTTTGGGACAGGCTTTCACCCCTCCACTTT	CASSLVVWDRLSPLHF	TRBJ1-6	TRBD1	NA	TRBV7-2
TGCGCCAGCAGTGAGAATATGGAGGGTCAGTATTTT	CASSENMEGQYF	TRBJ2-3	NA	NA	TRBV10-1
TGCAGTGCTAGGGCCGGGACGCAGAATGAAAAACTGTTTTTT	CSARAGTQNEKLFF	TRBJ1-4	NA	NA	TRBV20-1
TGCAGCGTTCTTTTCCGGGGGCGGTCGGCTGAAGCTTTCTTT	CSVLFRGRSAEAFF	TRBJ1-1	NA	NA	TRBV29-1
TGTGCCAGCAGCTTAGTTTTGGCGGACCTTAACCCCACCGGGGAGCTGTTTTTT	CASSLVLADLNPTGELFF	TRBJ2-2	NA	NA	TRBV7-8
TGCGCCAGCAGCTTGGTTGCGGGGGCCCCGGAGGAGACCCAGTACTTC	CASSLVAGAPEETQYF	TRBJ2-5	NA	NA	TRBV5-1
TGTGCCAGCAGTTTCTCCCTAGCGGGGCAAGAGACCCAGTACTTC	CASSFSLAGQETQYF	TRBJ2-5	TRBD2	few	TRBV27
TGTGCCAGCAGCCTCTATACCTATGGCTACACCTTC	CASSLYTYGYTF	TRBJ1-2	NA	few	TRBV7-2
TGTGCCAGCAGTGAAGATTCGGGGATGGGGGCGAGGAATGAGCAGTTCTTC	CASSEDSGMGARNEQFF	TRBJ2-1	NA	few	TRBV6-1
TGTGCCAGCAGTACCGCACAGGGTCCGGGCCACATTCAGTACTTC	CASSTAQGPGHIQYF	TRBJ2-4	NA	few	TRBV27
TGTGCCAGCAGCTTCTTTCCCGAGCCCCAGCATTTT	CASSFFPEPQHF	TRBJ1-5	NA	NA	TRBV7-2